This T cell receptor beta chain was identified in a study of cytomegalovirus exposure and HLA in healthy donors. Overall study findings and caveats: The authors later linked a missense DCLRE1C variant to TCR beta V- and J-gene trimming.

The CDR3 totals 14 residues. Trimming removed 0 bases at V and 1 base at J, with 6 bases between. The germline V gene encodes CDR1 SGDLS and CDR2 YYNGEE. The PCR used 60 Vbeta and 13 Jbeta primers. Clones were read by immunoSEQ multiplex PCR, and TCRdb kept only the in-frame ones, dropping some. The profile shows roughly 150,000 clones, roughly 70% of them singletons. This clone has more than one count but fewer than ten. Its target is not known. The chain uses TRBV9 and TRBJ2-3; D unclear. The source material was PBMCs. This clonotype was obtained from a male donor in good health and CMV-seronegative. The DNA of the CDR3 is TGTGCCAGCAGCGTAGGGCCAGGCACAGATACGCAGTATTTT. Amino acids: CASSVGPGTDTQYF.